This TCR beta chain emerged from a study of blood T cells in healthy people across ages. As for this clonotype: An end of the junction differs from the germline gene, which may be a read error.

In germline, CDR1 is SGHTA, CDR2 FQGNSA. The CDR3 is 14 amino acids. A J-beta primer mix and a sample-barcoded 5' primer were used in a second PCR of about 7 to 12 cycles. TCRdb analysed the 5' RACE reads with MiXCR anew, one entry per CDR3 protein. Here the sample spans about a million distinct CDR3 sequences, 45% to 50% being singletons. What was sequenced was blood. The source is a young man in good health. V is TRBV7-2 and J is TRBJ1-6; D gene uncertain. Written as DNA, the CDR3 is TGTGCCAGCAGCCCAGTAGGTGGCGATTCCCCCCTCCACTTT. Its protein is CASSPVGGDSPLHF.